This T cell receptor (beta chain) was identified during a study of neurological immune-mediated disorders. By proportion, this clonotype is medium-sized. Its specificity is not known. The CDR3 extends over 14 amino acids. Germline CDR1 reads DFQATT; CDR2 reads SNEGSKA (reference sequence). J was trimmed by 5 bases and V by 6 bases; bases with no gene match: 11. TCRdb independently ran MiXCR on the 5' RACE reads; one entry per CDR3 protein. The data contain under 80,000 distinct CDR3 sequences, roughly 5% of them singletons. General study results and limits: Private repertoires in all groups were suggested, as expanded clones shared no CDR3 amino acid sequences across subjects.

The chain couples TRBV20-1 to TRBJ2-7, with 9 bases that match TRBD1. The sample taken for sequencing was PBMCs. The clonotype comes from a woman between 25 and 40 years old with multiple sclerosis. The CDR3 loop reads CSAASGTGLNEQYF. CDR3 DNA sequence: TGCAGTGCCGCCTCCGGGACAGGGCTTAACGAGCAGTACTTC.